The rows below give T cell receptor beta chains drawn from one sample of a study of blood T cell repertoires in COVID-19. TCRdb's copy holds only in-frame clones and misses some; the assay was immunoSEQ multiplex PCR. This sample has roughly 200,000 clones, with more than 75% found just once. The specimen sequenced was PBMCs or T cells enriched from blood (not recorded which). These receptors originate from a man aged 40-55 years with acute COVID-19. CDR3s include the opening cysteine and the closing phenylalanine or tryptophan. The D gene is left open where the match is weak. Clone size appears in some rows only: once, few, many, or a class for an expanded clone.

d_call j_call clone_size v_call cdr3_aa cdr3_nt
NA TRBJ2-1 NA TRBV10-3 CAISESNNEQFF TGTGCCATCAGTGAGTCTAACAATGAGCAGTTCTTC
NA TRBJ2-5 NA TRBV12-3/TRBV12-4 CASTPGETQYF TGTGCCAGCACTCCGGGGGAGACCCAGTACTTC
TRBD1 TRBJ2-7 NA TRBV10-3 CATTDRGTYEQYF TGTGCCACTACTGACAGGGGCACCTACGAGCAGTACTTC
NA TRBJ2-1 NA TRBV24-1 CATSDRRANEQFF TGTGCCACCAGTGACCGGAGGGCTAATGAGCAGTTCTTC
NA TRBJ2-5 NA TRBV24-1 CATSDRLGGETQYF TGTGCCACCAGTGACCGCCTGGGAGGAGAGACCCAGTACTTC
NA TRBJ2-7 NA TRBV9 CASSASDILEQYF TGTGCCAGCAGCGCATCGGACATTCTCGAGCAGTACTTC
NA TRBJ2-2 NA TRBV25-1 CASSAPGGTGELFF TGTGCCAGCAGTGCTCCCGGAGGCACCGGGGAGCTGTTTTTT
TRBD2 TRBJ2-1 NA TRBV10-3 CAISYSTSRSYNEQFF TGTGCCATCAGTTATTCGACTAGCAGGAGCTACAATGAGCAGTTCTTC
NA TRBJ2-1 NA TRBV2 CASKRSSWNEQFF TGTGCCAGCAAGCGGAGCTCTTGGAATGAGCAGTTCTTC
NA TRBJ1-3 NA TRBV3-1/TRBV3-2 CASSNRGGNTIYF TGTGCCAGCAGCAACCGAGGCGGAAACACCATATATTTT
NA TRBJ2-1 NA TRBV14 CARIVSDEQFF TGTGCCAGGATTGTTAGCGATGAGCAGTTCTTC
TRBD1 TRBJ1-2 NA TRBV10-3 CAISDRGQAGYTF TGTGCCATCAGTGATAGGGGGCAGGCTGGCTACACCTTC
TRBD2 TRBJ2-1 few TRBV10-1 CASSRVSGRNPTMQFF TGCGCCAGCAGCCGGGTTAGCGGGAGGAACCCCACGATGCAGTTCTTC
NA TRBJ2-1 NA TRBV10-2 CASAGGGDLYEQFF TGCGCCAGCGCAGGTGGCGGGGACCTTTATGAGCAGTTCTTC
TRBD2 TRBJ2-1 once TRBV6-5 CASSYLAGEGSDEQFF TGTGCCAGCAGTTATTTAGCGGGAGAGGGGTCCGATGAGCAGTTCTTC
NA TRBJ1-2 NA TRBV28 CASSLYGIRGYTF TGTGCCAGCAGTTTATACGGGATTAGGGGCTACACCTTC
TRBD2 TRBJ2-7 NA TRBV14 CASSQDYTIGLADQARNEQYF TGTGCCAGCAGCCAAGATTACACAATAGGACTAGCAGACCAAGCTAGGAACGAGCAGTACTTC
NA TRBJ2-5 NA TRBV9 CASSLQGGLETQYF TGTGCCAGCAGCCTTCAGGGGGGCTTGGAGACCCAGTACTTC
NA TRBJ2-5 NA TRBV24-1 CATSDPAVSVETQYF TGTGCCACCAGTGATCCAGCGGTTAGCGTGGAGACCCAGTACTTC
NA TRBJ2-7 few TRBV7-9 CASSLALGVIDEQYF TGTGCCAGCAGCTTAGCGCTCGGGGTAATCGACGAGCAGTACTTC
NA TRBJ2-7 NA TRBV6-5 CASSYSRGWSYEQYF TGTGCCAGCAGTTACTCGAGGGGGTGGTCCTACGAGCAGTACTTC
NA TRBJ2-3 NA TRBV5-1 CASSQEGRADTQYF TGCGCCAGCAGCCAAGAGGGCCGGGCAGATACGCAGTATTTT
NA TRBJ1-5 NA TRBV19 CASSNGDQPQHF TGTGCCAGTAGTAACGGGGATCAGCCCCAGCATTTT
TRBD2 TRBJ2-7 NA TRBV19 CASSFGASGTYEQYF TGTGCCAGTAGTTTCGGGGCTAGCGGAACCTACGAGCAGTACTTC
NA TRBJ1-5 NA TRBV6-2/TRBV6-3 CASSPGNTHQPQHF TGTGCCAGCAGCCCGGGCAATACTCATCAGCCCCAGCATTTT
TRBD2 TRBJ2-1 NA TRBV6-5 CASSYSGTSVDEQFF TGTGCCAGCAGTTACTCCGGGACTAGCGTCGATGAGCAGTTCTTC
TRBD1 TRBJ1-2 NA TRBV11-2 CASSPGTGGFYGYTF TGTGCCAGCAGCCCCGGAACAGGGGGCTTCTATGGCTACACCTTC
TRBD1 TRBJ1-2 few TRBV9 CASSAGQGNYGYTF TGTGCCAGCAGCGCAGGACAGGGTAACTATGGCTACACCTTC
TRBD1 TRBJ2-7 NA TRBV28 CASSRDRGYEQYF TGTGCCAGCAGCCGGGACAGGGGGTACGAGCAGTACTTC
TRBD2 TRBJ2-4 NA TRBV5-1 CASSPGTSGLWGNIQYF TGCGCCAGCAGCCCCGGGACTAGCGGCCTATGGGGAAACATTCAGTACTTC
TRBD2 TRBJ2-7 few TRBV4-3 CASSQESPFNGRRAYEQYF TGCGCCAGCAGCCAAGAATCCCCCTTTAACGGGAGGAGGGCCTACGAGCAGTACTTC
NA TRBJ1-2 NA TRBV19 CASSPPRAVYGYTF TGTGCCAGTAGCCCCCCCAGGGCAGTCTATGGCTACACCTTC
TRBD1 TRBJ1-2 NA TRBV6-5 CASSYSNGGTGGGYTF TGTGCCAGCAGTTACTCGAACGGCGGGACAGGGGGAGGCTACACCTTC
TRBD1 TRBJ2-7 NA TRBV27 CASSQPGTATYEQYF TGTGCCAGCAGTCAACCGGGGACAGCGACCTACGAGCAGTACTTC
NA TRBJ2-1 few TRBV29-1 CSVDRSERKDEQFF TGCAGCGTTGACCGTAGCGAGAGGAAGGATGAGCAGTTCTTC
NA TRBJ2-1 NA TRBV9 CASSSDSSQFF TGTGCCAGCAGCTCAGACTCTAGTCAGTTCTTC
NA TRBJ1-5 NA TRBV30 CAWSPGIDQPQHF TGTGCCTGGAGTCCAGGCATTGATCAGCCCCAGCATTTT
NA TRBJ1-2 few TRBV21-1 CASSYRQDNYGYTF TGTGCCAGCAGCTATCGACAGGACAACTATGGCTACACCTTC
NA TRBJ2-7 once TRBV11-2 CASSFGLPPHEQYF TGTGCCAGCAGCTTTGGACTTCCCCCCCACGAGCAGTACTTC
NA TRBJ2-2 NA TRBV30 CAWSRGSNTGELFF TGTGCCTGGAGTCGCGGATCGAACACCGGGGAGCTGTTTTTT
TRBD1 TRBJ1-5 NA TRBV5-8 CASSLERDRGLPQHF TGTGCCAGCAGCTTGGAGAGGGACAGGGGTTTGCCCCAGCATTTT
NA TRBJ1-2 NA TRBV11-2 CASTAGGEGGYTF TGTGCCAGCACCGCCGGGGGTGAGGGAGGCTACACCTTC
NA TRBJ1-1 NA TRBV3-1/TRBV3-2 CASSQSVQRYTEAFF TGTGCCAGCAGCCAAAGTGTCCAACGGTACACTGAAGCTTTCTTT
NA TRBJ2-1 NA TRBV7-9 CASSSLAPVYNEQFF TGTGCCAGCAGCTCGCTAGCCCCAGTATACAATGAGCAGTTCTTC
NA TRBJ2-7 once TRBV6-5 CASSYSRGTEQYF TGTGCCAGCAGTTACTCGAGAGGTACCGAGCAGTACTTC
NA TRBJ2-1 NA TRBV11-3 CASSPRSYNEQFF TGTGCCAGCAGCCCGAGGTCCTACAATGAGCAGTTCTTC
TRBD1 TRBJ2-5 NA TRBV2 CASRGTGAPQETQYF TGTGCCAGCAGAGGGACAGGGGCACCCCAAGAGACCCAGTACTTC
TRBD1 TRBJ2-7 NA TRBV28 CATTGAYYEQYF TGTGCCACTACAGGGGCCTACTACGAGCAGTACTTC
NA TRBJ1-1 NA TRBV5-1 CASSYQGWGSMNTEAFF TGCGCCAGCAGCTACCAGGGGTGGGGGAGCATGAACACTGAAGCTTTCTTT
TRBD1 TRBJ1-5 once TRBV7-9 CASSDQTGAFGSQHF TGTGCCAGCAGTGACCAGACAGGGGCGTTCGGGTCCCAGCATTTT
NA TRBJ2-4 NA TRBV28 CASITGLNIQYF TGTGCCAGCATTACTGGGCTAAACATTCAGTACTTC
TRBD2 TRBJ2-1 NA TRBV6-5 CASKGLAGHNEQFF TGTGCCAGCAAAGGCCTAGCGGGGCACAATGAGCAGTTCTTC
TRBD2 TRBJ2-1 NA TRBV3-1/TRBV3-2 CASSQAWGLAVIVGNEQFF TGTGCCAGCAGCCAAGCATGGGGACTAGCGGTTATAGTAGGCAATGAGCAGTTCTTC
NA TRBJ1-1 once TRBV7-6 CASSYLGAANTEAFF TGTGCCAGCAGCTATCTGGGGGCCGCGAACACTGAAGCTTTCTTT
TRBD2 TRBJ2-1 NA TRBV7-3 CASSFQGLAGNEQFF TGTGCCAGCAGCTTTCAAGGACTAGCGGGCAATGAGCAGTTCTTC